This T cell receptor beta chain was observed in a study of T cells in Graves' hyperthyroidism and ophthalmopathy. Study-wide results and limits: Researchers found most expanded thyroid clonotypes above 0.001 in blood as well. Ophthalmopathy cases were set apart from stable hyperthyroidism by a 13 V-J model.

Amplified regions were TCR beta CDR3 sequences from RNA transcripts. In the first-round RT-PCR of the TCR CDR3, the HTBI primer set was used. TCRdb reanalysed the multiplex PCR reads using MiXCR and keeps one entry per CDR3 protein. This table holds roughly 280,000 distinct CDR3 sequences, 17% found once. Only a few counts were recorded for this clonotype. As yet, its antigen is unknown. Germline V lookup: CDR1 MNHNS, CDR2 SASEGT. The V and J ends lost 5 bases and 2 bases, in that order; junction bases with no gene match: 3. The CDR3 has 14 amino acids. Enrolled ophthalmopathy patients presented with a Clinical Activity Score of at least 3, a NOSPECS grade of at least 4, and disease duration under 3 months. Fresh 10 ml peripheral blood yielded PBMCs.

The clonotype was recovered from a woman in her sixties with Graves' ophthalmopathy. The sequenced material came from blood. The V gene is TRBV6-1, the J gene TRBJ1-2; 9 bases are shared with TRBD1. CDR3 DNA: TGTGCCAGCAGTCGTGGGACAGGGAACTATGGCTACACCTTC. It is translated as CASSRGTGNYGYTF.